This TCR beta chain emerged from a study of T cell repertoires in cytomegalovirus infection. Study context: Researchers turned to recently identified HLA-C-restricted CMV epitopes as well as well-studied HLA-B-restricted ones. Carrying CMV and the relevant HLA type showed in public TCR beta signatures.

The CDR3 is made up of 15 amino acids. V lost 4 bases to trimming and J lost 8 bases, with 17 bases between them. Germline V gene data show CDR1 as SGHAT and CDR2 as FQNNGV. TCRdb reprocessed the reads via MiXCR and lists one record per CDR3 protein. Seen here are approximately 110,000 distinct CDR3 sequences, 29% observed once, and the top ten hold roughly 81%. Study-wide points: What dominated the ex vivo response were HLA-C-restricted CMV-specific TCR beta clonotypes. Cumulated frequencies of public TCR beta families served to identify carriers of CMV plus the relevant HLA.

This clonotype came up many times. Its antigen remains unknown. Sequences were derived from CD8+ T cells from cultured PBMCs, sampled from culture after CMV antigen stimulation. The origin of this receptor is a human donor in good health (CMV status not recorded). Some clones in this sample may be carry-over from other donors' samples. This chain connects TRBV11-2 to TRBJ1-4; D remains ambiguous. The CDR3 bases are TGTGCCAGCAGCTGGGGTTCACTCATGGGAGAAAAACTGTTTTTT. Amino acids: CASSWGSLMGEKLFF.